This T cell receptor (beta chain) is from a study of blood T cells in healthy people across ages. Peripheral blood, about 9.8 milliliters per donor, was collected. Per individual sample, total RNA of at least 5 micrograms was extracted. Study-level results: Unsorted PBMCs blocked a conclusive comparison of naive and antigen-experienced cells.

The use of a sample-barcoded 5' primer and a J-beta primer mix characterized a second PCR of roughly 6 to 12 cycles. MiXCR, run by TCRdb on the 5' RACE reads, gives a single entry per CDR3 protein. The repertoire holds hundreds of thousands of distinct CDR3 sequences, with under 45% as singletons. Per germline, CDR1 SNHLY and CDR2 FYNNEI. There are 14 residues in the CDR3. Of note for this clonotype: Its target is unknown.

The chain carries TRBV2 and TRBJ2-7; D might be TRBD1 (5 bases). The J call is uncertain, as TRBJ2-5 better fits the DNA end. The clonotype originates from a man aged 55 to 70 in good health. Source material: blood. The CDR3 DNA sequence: TGTGCCAGCAGTGATGACAGATTACAAGAGACCCAGTACTTC. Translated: CASSDDRLQETQYF.